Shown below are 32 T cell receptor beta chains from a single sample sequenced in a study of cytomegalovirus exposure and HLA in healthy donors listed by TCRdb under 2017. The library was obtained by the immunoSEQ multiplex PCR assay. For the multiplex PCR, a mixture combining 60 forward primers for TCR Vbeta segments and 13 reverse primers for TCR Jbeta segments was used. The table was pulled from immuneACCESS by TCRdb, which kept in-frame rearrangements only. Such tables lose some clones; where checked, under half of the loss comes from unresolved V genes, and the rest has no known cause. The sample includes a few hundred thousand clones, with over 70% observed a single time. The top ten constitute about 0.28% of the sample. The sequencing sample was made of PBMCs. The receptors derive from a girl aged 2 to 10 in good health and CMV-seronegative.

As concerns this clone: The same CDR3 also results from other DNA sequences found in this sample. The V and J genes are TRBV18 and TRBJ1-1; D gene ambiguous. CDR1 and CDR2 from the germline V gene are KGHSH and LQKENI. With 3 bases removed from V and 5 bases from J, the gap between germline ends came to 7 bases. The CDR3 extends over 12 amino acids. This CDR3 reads CASSPRETEAFF. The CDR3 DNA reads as TGTGCCAGCTCACCCCGGGAAACTGAAGCTTTCTTT.

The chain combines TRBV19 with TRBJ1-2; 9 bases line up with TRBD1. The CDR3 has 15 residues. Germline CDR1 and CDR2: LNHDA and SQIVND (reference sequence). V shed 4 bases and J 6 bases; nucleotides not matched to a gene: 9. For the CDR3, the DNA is TGTGCCAGTAGTACCAGCCTCGGGACAGGGCATGGCTACACCTTC. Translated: CASSTSLGTGHGYTF.

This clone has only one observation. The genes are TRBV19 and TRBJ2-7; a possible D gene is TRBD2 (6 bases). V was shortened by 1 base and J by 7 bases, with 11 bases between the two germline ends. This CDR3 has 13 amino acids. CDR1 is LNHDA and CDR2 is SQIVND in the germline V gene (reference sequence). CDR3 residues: CASSIVGAGEQYF. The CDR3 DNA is TGTGCCAGTAGTATAGTTGGGGCGGGGGAGCAGTACTTC.

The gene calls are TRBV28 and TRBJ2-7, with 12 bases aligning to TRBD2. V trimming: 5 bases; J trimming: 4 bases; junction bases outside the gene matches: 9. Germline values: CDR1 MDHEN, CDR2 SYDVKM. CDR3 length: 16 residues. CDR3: CASSPIGLAGRYEQYF. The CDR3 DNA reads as TGTGCCAGCAGTCCTATCGGACTAGCGGGAAGGTACGAGCAGTACTTC.

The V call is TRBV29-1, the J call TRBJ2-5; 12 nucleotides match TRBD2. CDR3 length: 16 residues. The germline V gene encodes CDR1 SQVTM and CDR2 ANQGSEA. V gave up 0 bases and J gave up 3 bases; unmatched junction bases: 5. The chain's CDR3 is CSVEDASGGAEETQYF. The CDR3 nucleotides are TGCAGCGTTGAAGACGCTAGCGGGGGGGCGGAAGAGACCCAGTACTTC.

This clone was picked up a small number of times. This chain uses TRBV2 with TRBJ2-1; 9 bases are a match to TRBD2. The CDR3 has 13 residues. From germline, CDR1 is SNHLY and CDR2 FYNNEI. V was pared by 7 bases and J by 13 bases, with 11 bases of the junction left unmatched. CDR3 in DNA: TGTGCCAGCATTGGGCGGGGGGGGAGGGGTCAGTTCTTC. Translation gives CASIGRGGRGQFF.

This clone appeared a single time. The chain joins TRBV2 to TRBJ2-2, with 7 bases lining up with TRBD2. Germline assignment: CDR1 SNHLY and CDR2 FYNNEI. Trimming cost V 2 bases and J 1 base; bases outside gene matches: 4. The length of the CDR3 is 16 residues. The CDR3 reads CASSESLAENTGELFF. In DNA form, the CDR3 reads TGTGCCAGCAGTGAATCGCTAGCGGAGAACACCGGGGAGCTGTTTTTT. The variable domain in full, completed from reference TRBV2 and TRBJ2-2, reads EPEVTQTPSHQVTQMGQEVILRCVPISNHLYFYWYRQILGQKVEFLVSFYNNEISEKSEIFDDQFSVERPDGSNFTLKIRSTKLEDSAMYFCASSESLAENTGELFFGEGSRLTVL.

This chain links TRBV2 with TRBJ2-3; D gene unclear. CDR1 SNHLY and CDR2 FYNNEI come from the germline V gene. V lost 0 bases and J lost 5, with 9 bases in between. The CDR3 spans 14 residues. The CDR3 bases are TGTGCCAGCAGTGAAGCGCTTCGAGGAGATACGCAGTATTTT. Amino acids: CASSEALRGDTQYF. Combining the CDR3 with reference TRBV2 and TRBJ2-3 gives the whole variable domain EPEVTQTPSHQVTQMGQEVILRCVPISNHLYFYWYRQILGQKVEFLVSFYNNEISEKSEIFDDQFSVERPDGSNFTLKIRSTKLEDSAMYFCASSEALRGDTQYFGPGTRLTVL.

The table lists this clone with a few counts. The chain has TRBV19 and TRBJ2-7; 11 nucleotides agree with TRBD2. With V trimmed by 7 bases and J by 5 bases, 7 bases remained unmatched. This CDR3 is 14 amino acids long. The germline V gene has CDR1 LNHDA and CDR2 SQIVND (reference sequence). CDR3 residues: CASTETSGNHEQYF. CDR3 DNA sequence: TGTGCCAGTACCGAGACTAGCGGGAACCACGAGCAGTACTTC.

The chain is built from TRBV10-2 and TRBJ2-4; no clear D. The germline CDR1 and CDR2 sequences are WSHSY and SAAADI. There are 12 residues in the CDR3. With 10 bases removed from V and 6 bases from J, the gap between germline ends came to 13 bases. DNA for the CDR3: TGCGCCACCGACGCAGGTGGAAACATTCAGTACTTC. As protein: CATDAGGNIQYF.

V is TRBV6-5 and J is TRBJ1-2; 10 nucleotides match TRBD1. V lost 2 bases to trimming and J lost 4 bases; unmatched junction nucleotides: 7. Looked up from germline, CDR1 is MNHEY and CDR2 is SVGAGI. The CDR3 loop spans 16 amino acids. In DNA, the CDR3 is TGTGCCAGCAGTTACAGGGCTCGACAGGGGGCCTATGGCTACACCTTC. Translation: CASSYRARQGAYGYTF.

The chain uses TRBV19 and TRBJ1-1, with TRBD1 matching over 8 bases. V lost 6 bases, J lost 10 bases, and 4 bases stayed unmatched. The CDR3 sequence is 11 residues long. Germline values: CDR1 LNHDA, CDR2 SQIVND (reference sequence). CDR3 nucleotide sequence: TGTGCCAGTAGCCAGGGGGCTGGAGCTTTCTTT. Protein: CASSQGAGAFF.

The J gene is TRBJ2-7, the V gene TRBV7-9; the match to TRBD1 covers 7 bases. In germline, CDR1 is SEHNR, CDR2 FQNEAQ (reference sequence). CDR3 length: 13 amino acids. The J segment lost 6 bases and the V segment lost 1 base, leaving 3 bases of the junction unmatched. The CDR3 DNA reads TGTGCCAGCAGCTTAGAAGGGGGCAGCGAGCAGTACTTC. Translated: CASSLEGGSEQYF.

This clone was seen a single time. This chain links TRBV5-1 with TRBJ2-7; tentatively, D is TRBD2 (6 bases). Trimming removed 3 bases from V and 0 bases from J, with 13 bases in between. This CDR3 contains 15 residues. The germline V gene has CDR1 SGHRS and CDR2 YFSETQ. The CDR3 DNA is TGCGCCAGCAGCTCTCTCGGGGGTTCCTCCTACGAGCAGTACTTC. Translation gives CASSSLGGSSYEQYF.

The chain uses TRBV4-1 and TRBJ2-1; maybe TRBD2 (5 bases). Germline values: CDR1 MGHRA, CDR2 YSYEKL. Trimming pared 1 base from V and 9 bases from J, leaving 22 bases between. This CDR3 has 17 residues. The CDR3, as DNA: TGCGCCAGCAGCCAAGCCCAAGGAAGCGGAACGGTGGGTGAGCAGTTCTTC. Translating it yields CASSQAQGSGTVGEQFF.

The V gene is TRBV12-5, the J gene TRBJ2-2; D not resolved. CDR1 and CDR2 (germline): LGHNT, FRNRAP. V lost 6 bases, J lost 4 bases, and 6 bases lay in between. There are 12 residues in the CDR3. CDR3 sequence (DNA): TGTGCTAGTGGCACGGTCACCGGGGAGCTGTTTTTT. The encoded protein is CASGTVTGELFF.

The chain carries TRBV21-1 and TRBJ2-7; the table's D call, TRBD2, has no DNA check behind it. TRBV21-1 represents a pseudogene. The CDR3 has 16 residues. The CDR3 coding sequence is TGTGCCAGCACCGCAAAAGTGGTAGCGGGAGGGAAAGAGCAGTACTTC. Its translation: CASTAKVVAGGKEQYF.

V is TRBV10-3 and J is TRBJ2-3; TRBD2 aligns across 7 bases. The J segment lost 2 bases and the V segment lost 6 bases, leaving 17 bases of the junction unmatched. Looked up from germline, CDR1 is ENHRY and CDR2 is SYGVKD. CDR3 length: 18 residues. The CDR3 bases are TGTGCCATCAGACCAAGACTAGCTACGAGTCGGCTCACAGATACGCAGTATTTT. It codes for CAIRPRLATSRLTDTQYF.

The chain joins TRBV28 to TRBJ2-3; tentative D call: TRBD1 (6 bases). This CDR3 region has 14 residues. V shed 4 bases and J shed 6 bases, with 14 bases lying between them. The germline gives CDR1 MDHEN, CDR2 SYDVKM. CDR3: CASSSGQLVDTQYF. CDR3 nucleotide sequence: TGTGCCAGCAGTTCAGGACAGCTAGTGGATACGCAGTATTTT.

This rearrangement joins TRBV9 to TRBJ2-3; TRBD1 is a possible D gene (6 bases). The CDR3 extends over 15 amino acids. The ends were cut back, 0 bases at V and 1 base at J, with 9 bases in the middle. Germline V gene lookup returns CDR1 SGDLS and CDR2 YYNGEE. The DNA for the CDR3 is TGTGCCAGCAGCGTAGAGGGGGTAGGCACAGATACGCAGTATTTT. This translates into CASSVEGVGTDTQYF.

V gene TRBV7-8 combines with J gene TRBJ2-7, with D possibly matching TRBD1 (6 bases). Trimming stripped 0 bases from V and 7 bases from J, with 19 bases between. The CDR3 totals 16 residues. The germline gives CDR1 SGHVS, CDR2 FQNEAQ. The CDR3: CASSLAGVRGPGEQYF. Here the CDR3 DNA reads TGTGCCAGCAGCTTAGCTGGCGTCAGGGGCCCGGGTGAGCAGTACTTC.

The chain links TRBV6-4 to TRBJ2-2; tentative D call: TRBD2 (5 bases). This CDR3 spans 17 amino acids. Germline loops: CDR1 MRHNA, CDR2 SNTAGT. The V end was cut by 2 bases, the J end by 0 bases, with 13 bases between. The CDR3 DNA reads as TGTGCCAGCAGTGACCTAGCAATCGGGACGAACACCGGGGAGCTGTTTTTT. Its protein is CASSDLAIGTNTGELFF.

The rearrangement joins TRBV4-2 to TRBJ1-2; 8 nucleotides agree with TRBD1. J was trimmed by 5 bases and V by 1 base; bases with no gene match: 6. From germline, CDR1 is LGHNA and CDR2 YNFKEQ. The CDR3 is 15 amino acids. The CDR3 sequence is CASSQVLDRDYGYTF. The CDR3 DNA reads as TGTGCCAGCAGCCAAGTTCTGGACAGGGATTATGGCTACACCTTC.

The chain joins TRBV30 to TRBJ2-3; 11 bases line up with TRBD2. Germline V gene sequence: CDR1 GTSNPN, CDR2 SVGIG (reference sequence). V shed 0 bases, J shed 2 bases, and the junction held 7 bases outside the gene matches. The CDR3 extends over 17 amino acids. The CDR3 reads CAWSVLGLAAFTDTQYF. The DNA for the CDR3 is TGTGCCTGGAGTGTACTGGGACTAGCGGCATTCACAGATACGCAGTATTTT.

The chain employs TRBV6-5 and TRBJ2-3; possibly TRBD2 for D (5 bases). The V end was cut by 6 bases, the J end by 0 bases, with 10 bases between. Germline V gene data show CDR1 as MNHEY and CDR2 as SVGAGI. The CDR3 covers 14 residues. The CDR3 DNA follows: TGTGCCAGCAGAGCCCGGAGGAGCACAGATACGCAGTATTTT. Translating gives CASRARRSTDTQYF.

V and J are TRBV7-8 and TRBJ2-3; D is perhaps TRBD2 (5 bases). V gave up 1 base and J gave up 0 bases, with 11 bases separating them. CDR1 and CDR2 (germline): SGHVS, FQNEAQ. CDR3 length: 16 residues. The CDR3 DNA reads TGTGCCAGCAGCTTAGGACGGACTTATAGCACAGATACGCAGTATTTT. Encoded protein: CASSLGRTYSTDTQYF.

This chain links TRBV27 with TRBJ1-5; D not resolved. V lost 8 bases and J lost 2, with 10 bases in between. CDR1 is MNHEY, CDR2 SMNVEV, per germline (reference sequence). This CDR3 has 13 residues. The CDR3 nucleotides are TGTGCCAGCGGCCCCCTGGGCAATCAGCCCCAGCATTTT. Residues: CASGPLGNQPQHF.

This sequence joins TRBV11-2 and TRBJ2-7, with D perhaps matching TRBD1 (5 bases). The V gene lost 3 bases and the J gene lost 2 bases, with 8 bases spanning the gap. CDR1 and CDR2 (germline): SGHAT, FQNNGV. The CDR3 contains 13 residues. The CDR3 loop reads CASSFVDTYEQYF. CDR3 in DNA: TGTGCCAGCAGCTTCGTGGACACCTACGAGCAGTACTTC. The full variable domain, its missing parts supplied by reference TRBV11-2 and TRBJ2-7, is EAGVAQSPRYKIIEKRQSVAFWCNPISGHATLYWYQQILGQGPKLLIQFQNNGVVDDSQLPKDRFSAERLKGVDSTLKIQPAKLEDSAVYLCASSFVDTYEQYFGPGTRLTVT.

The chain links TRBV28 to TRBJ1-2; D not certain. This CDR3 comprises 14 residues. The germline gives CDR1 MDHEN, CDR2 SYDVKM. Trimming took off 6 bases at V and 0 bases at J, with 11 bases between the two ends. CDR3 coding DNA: TGTGCCAGCAGCCTCCCGAGGCCTAACTATGGCTACACCTTC. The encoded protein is CASSLPRPNYGYTF.

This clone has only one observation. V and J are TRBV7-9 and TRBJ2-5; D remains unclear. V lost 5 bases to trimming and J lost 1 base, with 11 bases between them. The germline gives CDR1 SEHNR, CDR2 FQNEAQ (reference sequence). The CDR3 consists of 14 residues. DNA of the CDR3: TGTGCCAGCAGCCAAGTGGCTCGCCAAGAGACCCAGTACTTC. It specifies CASSQVARQETQYF.

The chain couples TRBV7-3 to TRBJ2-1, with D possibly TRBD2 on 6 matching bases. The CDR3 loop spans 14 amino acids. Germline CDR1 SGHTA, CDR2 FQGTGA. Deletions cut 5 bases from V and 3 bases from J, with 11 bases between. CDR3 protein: CASSEASVYNEQFF. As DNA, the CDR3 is TGTGCCAGCAGCGAGGCTAGCGTCTACAATGAGCAGTTCTTC. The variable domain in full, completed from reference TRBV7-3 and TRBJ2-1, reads GAGVSQTPSNKVTEKGKYVELRCDPISGHTALYWYRQSLGQGPEFLIYFQGTGAADDSGLPNDRFFAVRPEGSVSTLKIQRTERGDSAVYLCASSEASVYNEQFFGPGTRLTVL.

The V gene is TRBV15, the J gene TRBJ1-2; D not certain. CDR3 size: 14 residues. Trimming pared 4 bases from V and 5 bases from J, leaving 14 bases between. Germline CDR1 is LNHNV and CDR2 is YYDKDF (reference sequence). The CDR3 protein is CATSNRHSTYGYTF. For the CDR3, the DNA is TGTGCCACCAGCAATAGGCATTCGACATATGGCTACACCTTC. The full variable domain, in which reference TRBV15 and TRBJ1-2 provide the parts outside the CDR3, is DAMVIQNPRYQVTQFGKPVTLSCSQTLNHNVMYWYQQKSSQAPKLLFHYYDKDFNNEADTPDNFQSRRPNTSFCFLDIRSPGLGDTAMYLCATSNRHSTYGYTFGSGTRLTVV.